The T cell receptor beta chain described here comes from a study of blood T cell repertoires in COVID-19. Two negative PCRs, clearance, or symptom resolution had been documented for recovered Cohort 3 donors. Original processing notes: Researchers report that nucleated cell counts were estimated from reference gene primer amplification. Profiling relied on immunoSEQ multiplex PCR, and the TCRdb table lists in-frame clones only, not all of them. That table gives V, J and clone size, and the DNA gave D and trimming. The sample carries about 200,000 clones, about 87% recorded once. Deletions cut 5 bases from V and 7 bases from J, with 14 bases between. The V gene's germline CDR1 is MNHEY and CDR2 SVGAGI. The CDR3 totals 13 residues.

This sequence originates from a young man who had recovered from COVID-19. The rearrangement links TRBV6-5 to TRBJ1-2; tentative D call: TRBD1 (6 bases). Sequenced input: PBMCs or T cells enriched from blood (not recorded which). CDR3 region: CASSRGIPGGYTF. The CDR3 DNA reads as TGTGCCAGCAGTAGGGGGATTCCCGGTGGCTACACCTTC.